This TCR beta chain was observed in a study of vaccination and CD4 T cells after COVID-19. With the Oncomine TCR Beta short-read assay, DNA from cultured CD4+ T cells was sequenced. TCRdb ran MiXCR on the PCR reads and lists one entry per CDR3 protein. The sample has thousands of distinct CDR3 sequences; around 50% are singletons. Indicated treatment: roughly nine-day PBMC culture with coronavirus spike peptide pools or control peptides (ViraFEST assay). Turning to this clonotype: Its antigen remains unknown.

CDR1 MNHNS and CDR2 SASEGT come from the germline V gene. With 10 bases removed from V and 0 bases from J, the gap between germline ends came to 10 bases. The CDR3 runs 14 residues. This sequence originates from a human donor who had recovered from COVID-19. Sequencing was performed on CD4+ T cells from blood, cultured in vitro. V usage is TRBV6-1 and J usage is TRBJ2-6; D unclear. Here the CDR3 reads CATDRTSGANVLTF. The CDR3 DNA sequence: TGTGCCACCGATCGGACCTCTGGGGCCAACGTCCTGACTTTC.